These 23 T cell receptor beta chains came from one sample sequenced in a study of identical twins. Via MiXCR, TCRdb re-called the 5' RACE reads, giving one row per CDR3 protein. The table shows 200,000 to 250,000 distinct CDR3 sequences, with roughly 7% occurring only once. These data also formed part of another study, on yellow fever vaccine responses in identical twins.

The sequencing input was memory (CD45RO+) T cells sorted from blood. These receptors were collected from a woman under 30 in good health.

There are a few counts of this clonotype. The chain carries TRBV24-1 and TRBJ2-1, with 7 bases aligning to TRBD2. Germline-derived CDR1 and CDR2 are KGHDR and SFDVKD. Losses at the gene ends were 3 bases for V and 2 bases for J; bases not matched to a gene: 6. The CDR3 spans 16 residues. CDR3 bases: TGTGCCACCAGTGATAAAGCGGGGCGCGCCTACAATGAGCAGTTCTTC. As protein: CATSDKAGRAYNEQFF.

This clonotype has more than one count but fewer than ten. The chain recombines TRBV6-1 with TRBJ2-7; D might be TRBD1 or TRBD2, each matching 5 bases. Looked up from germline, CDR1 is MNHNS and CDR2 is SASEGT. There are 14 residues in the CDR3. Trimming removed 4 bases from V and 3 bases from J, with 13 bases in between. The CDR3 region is CASSVWGTNYEQYF. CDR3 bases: TGTGCCAGCAGTGTGTGGGGGACCAACTACGAGCAGTACTTC.

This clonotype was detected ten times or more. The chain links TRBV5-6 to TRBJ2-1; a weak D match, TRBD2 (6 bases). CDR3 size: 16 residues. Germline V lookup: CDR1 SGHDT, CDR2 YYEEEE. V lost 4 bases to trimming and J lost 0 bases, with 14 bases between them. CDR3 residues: CASSLGAGRSYNEQFF. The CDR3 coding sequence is TGTGCCAGCAGCCTAGGGGCGGGGCGCTCCTACAATGAGCAGTTCTTC.

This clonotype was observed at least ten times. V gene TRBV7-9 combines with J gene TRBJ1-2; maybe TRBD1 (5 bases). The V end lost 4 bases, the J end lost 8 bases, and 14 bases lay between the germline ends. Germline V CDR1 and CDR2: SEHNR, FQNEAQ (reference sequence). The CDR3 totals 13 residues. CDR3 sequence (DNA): TGTGCCAGCAGCTCCCAGGCAGGGTACGGCTACACCTTC. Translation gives CASSSQAGYGYTF.

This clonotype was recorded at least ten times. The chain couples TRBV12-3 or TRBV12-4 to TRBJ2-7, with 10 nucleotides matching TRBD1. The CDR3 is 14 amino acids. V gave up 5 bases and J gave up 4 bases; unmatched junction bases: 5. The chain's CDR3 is CASSTGTGAYEQYF. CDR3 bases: TGTGCCAGCAGTACCGGGACAGGGGCTTACGAGCAGTACTTC.

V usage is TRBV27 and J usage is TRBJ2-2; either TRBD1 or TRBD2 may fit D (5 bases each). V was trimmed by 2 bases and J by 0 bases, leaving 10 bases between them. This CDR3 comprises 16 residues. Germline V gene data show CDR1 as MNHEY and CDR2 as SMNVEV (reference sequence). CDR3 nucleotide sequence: TGTGCCAGCAGTTTAGAGGGACCTACGAACACCGGGGAGCTGTTTTTT. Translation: CASSLEGPTNTGELFF.

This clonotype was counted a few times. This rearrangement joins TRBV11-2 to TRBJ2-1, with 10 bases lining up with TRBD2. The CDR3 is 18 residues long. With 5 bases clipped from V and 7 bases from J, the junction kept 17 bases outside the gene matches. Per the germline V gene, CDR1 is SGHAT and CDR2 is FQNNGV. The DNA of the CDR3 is TGTGCCAGCAGCCCCACGGGTAGCGGGACTAGCGTTTCTAATGAGCAGTTCTTC. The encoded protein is CASSPTGSGTSVSNEQFF.

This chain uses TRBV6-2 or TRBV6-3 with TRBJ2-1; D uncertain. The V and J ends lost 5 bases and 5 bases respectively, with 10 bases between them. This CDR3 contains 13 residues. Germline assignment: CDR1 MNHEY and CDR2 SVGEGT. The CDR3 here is CASSPDDHNEQFF. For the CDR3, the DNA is TGTGCCAGCAGTCCCGACGACCACAATGAGCAGTTCTTC.

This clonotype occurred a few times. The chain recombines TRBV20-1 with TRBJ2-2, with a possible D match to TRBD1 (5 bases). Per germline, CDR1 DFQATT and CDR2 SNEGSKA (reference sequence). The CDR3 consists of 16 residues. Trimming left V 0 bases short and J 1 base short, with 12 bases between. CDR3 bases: TGCAGTGCTAGAGATCCCCGGCAGGGGAACACCGGGGAGCTGTTTTTT. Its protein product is CSARDPRQGNTGELFF.

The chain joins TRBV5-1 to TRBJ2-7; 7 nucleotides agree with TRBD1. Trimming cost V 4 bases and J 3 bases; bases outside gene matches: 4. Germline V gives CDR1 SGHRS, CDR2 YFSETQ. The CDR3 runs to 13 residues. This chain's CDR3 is CASSPQGYYEQYF. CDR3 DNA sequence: TGCGCCAGCAGCCCACAGGGGTACTACGAGCAGTACTTC.

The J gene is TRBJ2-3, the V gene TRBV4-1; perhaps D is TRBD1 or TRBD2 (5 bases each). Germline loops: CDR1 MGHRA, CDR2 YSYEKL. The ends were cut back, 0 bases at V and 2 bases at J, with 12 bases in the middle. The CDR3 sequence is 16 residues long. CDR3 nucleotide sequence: TGCGCCAGCAGCCAAGAGGTAGTGGGGGTCACAGATACGCAGTATTTT. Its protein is CASSQEVVGVTDTQYF.

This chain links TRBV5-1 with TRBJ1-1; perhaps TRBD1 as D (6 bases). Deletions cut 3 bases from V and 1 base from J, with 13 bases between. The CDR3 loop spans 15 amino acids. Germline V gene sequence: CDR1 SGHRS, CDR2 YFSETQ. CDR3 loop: CASSSAGARNTEAFF. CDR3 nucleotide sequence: TGCGCCAGCAGCTCGGCAGGGGCTAGGAACACTGAAGCTTTCTTT.

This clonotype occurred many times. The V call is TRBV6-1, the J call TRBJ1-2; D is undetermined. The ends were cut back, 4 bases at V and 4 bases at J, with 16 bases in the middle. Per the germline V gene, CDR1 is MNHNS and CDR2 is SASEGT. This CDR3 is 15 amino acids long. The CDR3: CASSASYDGSYGYTF. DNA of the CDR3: TGTGCCAGCAGTGCCTCCTACGACGGTTCCTATGGCTACACCTTC.

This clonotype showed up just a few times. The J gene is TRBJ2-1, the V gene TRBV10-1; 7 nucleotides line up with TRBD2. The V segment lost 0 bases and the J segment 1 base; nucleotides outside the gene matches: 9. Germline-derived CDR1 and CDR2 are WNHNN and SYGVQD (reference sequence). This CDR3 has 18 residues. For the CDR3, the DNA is TGCGCCAGCAGTGAGTCTCGAAAAGCGGGGCGATCCTACAATGAGCAGTTCTTC. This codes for CASSESRKAGRSYNEQFF.

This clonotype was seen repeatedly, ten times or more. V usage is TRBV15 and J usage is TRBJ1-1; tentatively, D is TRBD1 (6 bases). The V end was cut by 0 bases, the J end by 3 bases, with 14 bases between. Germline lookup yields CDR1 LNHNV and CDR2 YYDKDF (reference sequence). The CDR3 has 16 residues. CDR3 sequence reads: CATSRDKGQGHTEAFF. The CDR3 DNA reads TGTGCCACCAGCAGAGATAAGGGACAAGGACACACTGAAGCTTTCTTT. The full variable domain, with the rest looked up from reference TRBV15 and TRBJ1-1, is DAMVIQNPRYQVTQFGKPVTLSCSQTLNHNVMYWYQQKSSQAPKLLFHYYDKDFNNEADTPDNFQSRRPNTSFCFLDIRSPGLGDTAMYLCATSRDKGQGHTEAFFGQGTRLTVV.

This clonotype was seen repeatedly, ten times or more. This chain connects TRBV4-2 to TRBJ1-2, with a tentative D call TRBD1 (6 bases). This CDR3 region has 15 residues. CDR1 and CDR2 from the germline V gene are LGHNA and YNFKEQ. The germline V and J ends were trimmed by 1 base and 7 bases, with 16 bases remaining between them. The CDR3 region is CASSQGVGGSGGYTF. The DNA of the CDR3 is TGTGCCAGCAGCCAAGGGGTAGGGGGATCCGGTGGCTACACCTTC.

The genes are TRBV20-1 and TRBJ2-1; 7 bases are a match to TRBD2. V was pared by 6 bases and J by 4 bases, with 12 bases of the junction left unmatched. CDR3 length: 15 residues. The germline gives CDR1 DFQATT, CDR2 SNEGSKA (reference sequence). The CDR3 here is CSAKEGLTFYNEQFF. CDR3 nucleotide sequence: TGCAGTGCCAAGGAGGGACTAACGTTTTACAATGAGCAGTTCTTC.

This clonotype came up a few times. The CDR3 DNA reads as TGTGCCAGCAGTTACTCAGGCGGGGGCACAGATACGCAGTATTTT. As protein: CASSYSGGGTDTQYF. This chain links TRBV6-5 with TRBJ2-3; perhaps TRBD2 as D (6 bases). V was pared by 0 bases and J by 1 base, with 8 bases between. Germline loops: CDR1 MNHEY, CDR2 SVGAGI. The CDR3 loop spans 15 amino acids.

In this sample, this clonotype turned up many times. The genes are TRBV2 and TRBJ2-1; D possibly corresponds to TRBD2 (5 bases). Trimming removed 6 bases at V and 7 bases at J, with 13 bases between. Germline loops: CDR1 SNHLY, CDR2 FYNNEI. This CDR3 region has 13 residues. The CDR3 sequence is CASRGLAQNEQFF. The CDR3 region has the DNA TGTGCCAGCAGAGGGCTAGCCCAGAATGAGCAGTTCTTC.

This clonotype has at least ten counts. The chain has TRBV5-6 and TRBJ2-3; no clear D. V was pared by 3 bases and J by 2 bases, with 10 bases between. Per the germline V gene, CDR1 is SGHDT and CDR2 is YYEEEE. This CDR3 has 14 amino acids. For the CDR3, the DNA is TGTGCCAGCAGCTCCCCGTTATTCACAGATACGCAGTATTTT. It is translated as CASSSPLFTDTQYF.

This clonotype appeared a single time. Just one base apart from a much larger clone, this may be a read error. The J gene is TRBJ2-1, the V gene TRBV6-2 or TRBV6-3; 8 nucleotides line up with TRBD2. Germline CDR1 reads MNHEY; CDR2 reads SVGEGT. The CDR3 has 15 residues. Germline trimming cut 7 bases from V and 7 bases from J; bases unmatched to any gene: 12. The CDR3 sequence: CASTARGGGTNEQFF. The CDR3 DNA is TGTGCCAGCACCGCCCGTGGCGGGGGGACGAATGAGCAGTTCTTC.

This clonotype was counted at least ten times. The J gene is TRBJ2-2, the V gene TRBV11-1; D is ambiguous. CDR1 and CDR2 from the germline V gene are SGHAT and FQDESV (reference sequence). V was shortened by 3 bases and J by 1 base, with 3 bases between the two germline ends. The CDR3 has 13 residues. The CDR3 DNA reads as TGTGCCAGCAGCTTCCGGAACACCGGGGAGCTGTTTTTT. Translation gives CASSFRNTGELFF.

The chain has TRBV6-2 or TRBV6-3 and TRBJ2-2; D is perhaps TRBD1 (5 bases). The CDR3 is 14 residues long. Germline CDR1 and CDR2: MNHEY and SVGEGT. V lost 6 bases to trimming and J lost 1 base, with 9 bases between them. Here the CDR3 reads CASRHDRNTGELFF. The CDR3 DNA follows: TGTGCCAGCAGACACGACAGGAACACCGGGGAGCTGTTTTTT.